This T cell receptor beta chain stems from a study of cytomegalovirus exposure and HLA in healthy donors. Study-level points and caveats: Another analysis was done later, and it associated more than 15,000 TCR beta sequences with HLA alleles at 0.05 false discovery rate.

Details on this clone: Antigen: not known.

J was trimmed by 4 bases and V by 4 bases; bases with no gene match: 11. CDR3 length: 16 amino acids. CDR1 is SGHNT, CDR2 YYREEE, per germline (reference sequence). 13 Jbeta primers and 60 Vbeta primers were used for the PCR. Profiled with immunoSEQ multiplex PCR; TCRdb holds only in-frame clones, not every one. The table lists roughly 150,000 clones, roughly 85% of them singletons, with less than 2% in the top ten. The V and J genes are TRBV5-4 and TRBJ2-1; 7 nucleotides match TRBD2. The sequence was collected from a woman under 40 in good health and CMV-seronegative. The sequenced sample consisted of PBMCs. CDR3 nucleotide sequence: TGTGCCAGCAGCGGGCCTGGTGGGCGGGGGTACAATGAGCAGTTCTTC. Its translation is CASSGPGGRGYNEQFF.